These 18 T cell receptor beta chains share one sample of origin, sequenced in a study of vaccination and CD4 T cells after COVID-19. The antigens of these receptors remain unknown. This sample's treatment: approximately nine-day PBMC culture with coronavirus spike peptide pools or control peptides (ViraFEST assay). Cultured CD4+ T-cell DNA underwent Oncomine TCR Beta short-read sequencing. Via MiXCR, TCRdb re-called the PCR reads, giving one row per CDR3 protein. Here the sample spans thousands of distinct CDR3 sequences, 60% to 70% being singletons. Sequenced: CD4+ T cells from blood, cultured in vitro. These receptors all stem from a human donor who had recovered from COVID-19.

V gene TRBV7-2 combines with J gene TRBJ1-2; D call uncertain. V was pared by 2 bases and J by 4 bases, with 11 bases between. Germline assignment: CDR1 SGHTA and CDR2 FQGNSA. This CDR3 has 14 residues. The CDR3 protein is CASSLSAPSYGYTF. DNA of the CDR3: TGTGCCAGCAGCTTATCGGCACCGAGCTATGGCTACACCTTC.

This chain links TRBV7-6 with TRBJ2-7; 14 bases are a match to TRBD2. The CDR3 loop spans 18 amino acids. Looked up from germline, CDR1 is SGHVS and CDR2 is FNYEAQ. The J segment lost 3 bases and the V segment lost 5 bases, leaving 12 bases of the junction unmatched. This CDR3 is CASSERLAGGKRYYEQYF. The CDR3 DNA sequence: TGTGCCAGCAGCGAGCGACTAGCGGGGGGGAAACGATACTACGAGCAGTACTTC.

The CDR3 DNA reads as TGTGCCAGCAGCATCGACGGGGTTGGTGGCTACACCTTC. Its translation: CASSIDGVGGYTF. V gene TRBV5-4 combines with J gene TRBJ1-2; D is ambiguous. CDR1 SGHNT and CDR2 YYREEE come from the germline V gene (reference sequence). Trimming stripped 4 bases from V and 7 bases from J, with 14 bases between. This CDR3 region has 13 residues.

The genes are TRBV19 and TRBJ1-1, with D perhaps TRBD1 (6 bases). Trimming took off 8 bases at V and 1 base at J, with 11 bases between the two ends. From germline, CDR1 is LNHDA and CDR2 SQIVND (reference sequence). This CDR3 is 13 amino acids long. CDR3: CASGSGANTEAFF. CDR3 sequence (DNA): TGTGCCAGTGGATCAGGGGCGAACACTGAAGCTTTCTTT. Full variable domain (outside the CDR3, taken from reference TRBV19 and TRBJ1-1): DGGITQSPKYLFRKEGQNVTLSCEQNLNHDAMYWYRQDPGQGLRLIYYSQIVNDFQKGDIAEGYSVSREKKESFPLTVTSAQKNPTAFYLCASGSGANTEAFFGQGTRLTVV.

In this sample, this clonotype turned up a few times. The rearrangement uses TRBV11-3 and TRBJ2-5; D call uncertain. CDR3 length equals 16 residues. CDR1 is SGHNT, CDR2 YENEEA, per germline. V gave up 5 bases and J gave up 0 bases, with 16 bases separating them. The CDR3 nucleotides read TGTGCCAGCAGCGCCAAGGTCCACAGTTACCAAGAGACCCAGTACTTC. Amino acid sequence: CASSAKVHSYQETQYF. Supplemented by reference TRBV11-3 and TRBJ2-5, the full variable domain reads EAGVVQSPRYKIIEKKQPVAFWCNPISGHNTLYWYLQNLGQGPELLIRYENEEAVDDSQLPKDRFSAERLKGVDSTLKIQPAELGDSAVYLCASSAKVHSYQETQYFGPGTRLLVL.

The chain's CDR3 is CASSARTGLSTEAFF. For the CDR3, the DNA is TGTGCCAGCAGCGCCAGGACAGGGTTGAGCACTGAAGCTTTCTTT. V usage is TRBV9 and J usage is TRBJ1-1, with 8 positions matching TRBD1. Germline V gene sequence: CDR1 SGDLS, CDR2 YYNGEE. The CDR3 runs to 15 residues. V shed 3 bases, J shed 4 bases, and the junction held 8 bases outside the gene matches.

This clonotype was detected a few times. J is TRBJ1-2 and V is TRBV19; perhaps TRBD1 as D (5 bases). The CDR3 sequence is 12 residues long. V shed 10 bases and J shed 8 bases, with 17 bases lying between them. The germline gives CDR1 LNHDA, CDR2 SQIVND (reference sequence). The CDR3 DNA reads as TGTGCCACCATGGGACTCCGGCACGGCTACACCTTC. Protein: CATMGLRHGYTF.

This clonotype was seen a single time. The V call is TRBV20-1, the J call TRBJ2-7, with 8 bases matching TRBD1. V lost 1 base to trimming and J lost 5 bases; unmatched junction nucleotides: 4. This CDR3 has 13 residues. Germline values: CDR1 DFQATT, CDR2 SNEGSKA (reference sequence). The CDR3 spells CSARGDRPHEQYF. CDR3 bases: TGCAGTGCTAGAGGGGACAGGCCTCACGAGCAGTACTTC.

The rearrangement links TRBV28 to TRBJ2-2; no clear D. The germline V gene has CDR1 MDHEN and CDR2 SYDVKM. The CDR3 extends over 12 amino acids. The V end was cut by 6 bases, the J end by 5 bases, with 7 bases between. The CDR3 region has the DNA TGTGCCAGCAGCCTGTGGACCGGGGAGCTGTTTTTT. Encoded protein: CASSLWTGELFF.

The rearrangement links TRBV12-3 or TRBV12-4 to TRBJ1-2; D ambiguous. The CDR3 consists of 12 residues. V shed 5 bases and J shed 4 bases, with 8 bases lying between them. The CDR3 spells CASSEQVYGYTF. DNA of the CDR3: TGTGCCAGCAGTGAGCAGGTCTATGGCTACACCTTC.

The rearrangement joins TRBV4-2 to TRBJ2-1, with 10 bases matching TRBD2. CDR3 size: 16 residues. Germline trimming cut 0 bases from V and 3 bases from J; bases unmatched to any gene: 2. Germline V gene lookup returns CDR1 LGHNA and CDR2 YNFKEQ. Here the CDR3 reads CASSQETSGDYNEQFF. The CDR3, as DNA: TGTGCCAGCAGCCAAGAAACTAGCGGGGACTACAATGAGCAGTTCTTC.

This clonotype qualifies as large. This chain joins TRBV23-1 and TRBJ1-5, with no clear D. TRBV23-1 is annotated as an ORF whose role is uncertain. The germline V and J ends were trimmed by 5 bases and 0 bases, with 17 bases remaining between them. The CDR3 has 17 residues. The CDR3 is CASSGRTPLASNQPQHF. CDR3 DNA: TGCGCCAGCAGTGGAAGGACCCCGCTAGCTAGCAATCAGCCCCAGCATTTT.

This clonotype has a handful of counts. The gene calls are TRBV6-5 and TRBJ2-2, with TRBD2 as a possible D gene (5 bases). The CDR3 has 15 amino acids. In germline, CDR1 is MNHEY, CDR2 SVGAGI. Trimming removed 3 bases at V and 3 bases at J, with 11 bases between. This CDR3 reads CASSYTGVYTGELFF. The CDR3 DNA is TGTGCCAGCAGTTATACCGGGGTCTACACCGGGGAGCTGTTTTTT.

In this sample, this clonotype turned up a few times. The CDR3 region has the DNA TGCAGTGCTAGAGATAGGAGGGGAGATACGCAGTATTTT. Translation gives CSARDRRGDTQYF. The gene calls are TRBV20-1 and TRBJ2-3; maybe TRBD2 (6 bases). CDR1 and CDR2 from the germline V gene are DFQATT and SNEGSKA (reference sequence). The V gene lost 0 bases and the J gene lost 5 bases, with 9 bases spanning the gap. CDR3 length: 13 residues.

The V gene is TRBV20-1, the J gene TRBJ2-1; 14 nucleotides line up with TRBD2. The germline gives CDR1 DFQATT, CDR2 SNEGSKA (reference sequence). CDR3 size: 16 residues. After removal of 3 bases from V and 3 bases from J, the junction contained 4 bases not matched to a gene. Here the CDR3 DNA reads TGCAGTGCTAGGACTAGCGGGAGGGCCTTCTACAATGAGCAGTTCTTC. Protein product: CSARTSGRAFYNEQFF.

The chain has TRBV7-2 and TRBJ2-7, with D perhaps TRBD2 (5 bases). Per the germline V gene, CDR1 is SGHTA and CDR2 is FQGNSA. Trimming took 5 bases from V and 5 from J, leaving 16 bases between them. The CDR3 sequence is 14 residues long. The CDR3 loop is CASSSFEGWNEQYF. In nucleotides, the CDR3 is TGTGCCAGCAGCAGCTTTGAGGGCTGGAACGAGCAGTACTTC.

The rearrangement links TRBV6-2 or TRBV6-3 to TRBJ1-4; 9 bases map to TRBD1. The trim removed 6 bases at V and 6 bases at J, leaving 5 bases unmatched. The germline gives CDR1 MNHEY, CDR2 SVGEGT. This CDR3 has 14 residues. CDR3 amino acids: CASRDRTGDEKLFF. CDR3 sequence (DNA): TGTGCCAGCAGGGATCGGACAGGGGATGAAAAACTGTTTTTT.

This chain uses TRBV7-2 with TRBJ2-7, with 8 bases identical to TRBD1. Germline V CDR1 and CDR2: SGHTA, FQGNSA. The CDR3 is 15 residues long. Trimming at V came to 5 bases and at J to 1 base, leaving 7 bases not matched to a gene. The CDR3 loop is CASSLGQAKSYEQYF. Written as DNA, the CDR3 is TGTGCCAGCAGCCTGGGACAGGCGAAATCCTACGAGCAGTACTTC.